This is a list of T cell receptor beta chains from one sample in a study of T cell responses to AZD1222 COVID-19 vaccine. The method was immunoSEQ multiplex PCR; TCRdb's version includes in-frame clones alone and lacks a portion of them. This table holds 150,000 to 200,000 clones, roughly nine tenths found once. Specimen: peripheral blood, collected 28 days after the second AZD1222 dose. The receptor source for this set is an adult who received the AZD1222 COVID-19 vaccine. Both conserved end residues are part of each CDR3. Fields, in order: clone size, D gene, V gene, J gene, CDR3 DNA, CDR3 protein. The D gene is left open where the match is weak. Some rows have no size entry. The others give once, few or many, or a class for an expanded clone.

NA	NA	TRBV6-1	TRBJ2-2	TGTGCCAGCAGTGAAGCTGCAGAGTGGTTTTTT	CASSEAAEWFF
NA	TRBD1	TRBV6-6	TRBJ2-7	TGTGCCAGCAGTCACCCACAGGGGCCTCCCTCCGTCGGGCAGTACTTC	CASSHPQGPPSVGQYF
once	NA	TRBV14	TRBJ1-1	TGTGCCAGCAGCCAAGTCCCGGGAACTGAAGCTTTCTTT	CASSQVPGTEAFF
once	NA	TRBV5-6	TRBJ1-4	TGTGCCAGCAGCTTCGAGCTAGAAAAACTGTTTTTT	CASSFELEKLFF
NA	TRBD2	TRBV11-2	TRBJ2-3	TGTGCCAGCAGCCCAGCCGGGGGGGCGGGTACGCAGTATTTT	CASSPAGGAGTQYF
once	TRBD1	TRBV5-6	TRBJ1-1	TGTGCCAGCAGCTTCGGTAGGGGGCTTGAAGCTTTCTTT	CASSFGRGLEAFF
NA	TRBD2	TRBV12-5	TRBJ2-3	TGTGCTAGTGGCCCGCCGGGGGGGCGGTGGACAGATACGCAGTATTTT	CASGPPGGRWTDTQYF
NA	NA	TRBV4-1	TRBJ1-2	TGCGCCAGCAGCTACCCCGGGACCCCCTATGGCTACACCTTC	CASSYPGTPYGYTF
NA	NA	TRBV5-1	TRBJ2-1	TGCGCCAGCAGCTTGGCCAGCGGTGCCCTCAATGAGCAGTTCTTC	CASSLASGALNEQFF
NA	TRBD1	TRBV5-6	TRBJ1-5	TGTGCCAGCAGCTTGAGGGACAGTTGGAATCGGGGCAATCAGCCCCAGCATTTT	CASSLRDSWNRGNQPQHF
NA	NA	TRBV6-5	TRBJ1-3	TGTGCCAGCAGGGGTCGCTCCCGAAACACCATATATTTT	CASRGRSRNTIYF
NA	NA	TRBV10-2	TRBJ1-1	TGCGCCAGCAGTACCCCCCCAGGGGTGAACACTGAAGCTTTCTTT	CASSTPPGVNTEAFF
NA	TRBD2	TRBV2	TRBJ2-7	TGTGCCAGCAAGGCCGCGCGGGGGATCTTTGGCGAGCAGTACTTC	CASKAARGIFGEQYF
NA	NA	TRBV4-3	TRBJ2-7	TGCGCCAGCAACCCGCTATCCCACCGGGGACTCTCCTACGAGCAGTACTTC	CASNPLSHRGLSYEQYF
NA	TRBD2	TRBV4-2	TRBJ2-1	TGTGCCAGCAGCCAAGTCGACGGGGGGGCCATCTACAATGAGCAGTTCTTC	CASSQVDGGAIYNEQFF
NA	NA	TRBV2	TRBJ1-1	TGTGCCAGCAGTACATCAGGGATAGGGACAACTGAAGCTTTCTTT	CASSTSGIGTTEAFF
NA	NA	TRBV19	TRBJ1-2	TGTGCCAGTGGGGGGGTCAGTTTCTTCTATGGCTACACCTTC	CASGGVSFFYGYTF
few	NA	TRBV27	TRBJ1-1	TGTGCCAGCAGAACCTGGGACCTCCCGCAAGCTTTCTTT	CASRTWDLPQAFF
once	TRBD1	TRBV5-4	TRBJ2-7	TGTGCCAGCAGCTTGCAGCGGACAGGGGAGTCCTACGAGCAGTACTTC	CASSLQRTGESYEQYF
NA	NA	TRBV7-9	TRBJ2-3	TGTGCCAGCAGCTCCTCCAGGGGCGCAGATACGCAGTATTTT	CASSSSRGADTQYF
NA	NA	TRBV19	TRBJ1-1	TGTGCCAGTAGTATATTCTCTGGGGCTGAAGCTTTCTTT	CASSIFSGAEAFF
NA	NA	TRBV5-1	TRBJ2-3	TGCGCCAGCAGCCCCCCGGTAGGGTCGGGGGCAGATACGCAGTATTTT	CASSPPVGSGADTQYF
many	TRBD2	TRBV5-4	TRBJ2-7	TGTGCCAGCAGCCGAAGCGGGGGAGCTGCCTACGAGCAGTACTTC	CASSRSGGAAYEQYF
NA	NA	TRBV10-3	TRBJ2-7	TGTGCCAGTGAGGGAGGGGGCATCAACGAGCAGTACTTC	CASEGGGINEQYF
NA	NA	TRBV15	TRBJ1-5	TGTGCCACCAGCTCCAGGGGTGGCAATCAGCCCCAGCATTTT	CATSSRGGNQPQHF
NA	TRBD2	TRBV6-5	TRBJ2-3	TGTGCCAGCAGTCCCGGGACTAGCGTATCAGATACGCAGTATTTT	CASSPGTSVSDTQYF
NA	TRBD1	TRBV18	TRBJ2-7	TGTGCCAGCTCACCGACAGGGATCGAGCAGTACTTC	CASSPTGIEQYF
NA	NA	TRBV6-2/TRBV6-3	TRBJ2-3	TGTGCCAGCAGCCCCTATGGCGGGGATACGCAGTATTTT	CASSPYGGDTQYF
NA	TRBD1	TRBV7-9	TRBJ1-2	TGTGCCAGCAGCTTAGCCGGCGGGACAGCTGACACCTTC	CASSLAGGTADTF
NA	NA	TRBV6-6	TRBJ1-2	TGTGCCAGCAGTTACTCGAATCCAGGGACCTATGGCTACACCTTC	CASSYSNPGTYGYTF
NA	NA	TRBV18	TRBJ1-4	TGTGCCAGCTCGTATCGAGGTGAGGAAAAACTGTTTTTT	CASSYRGEEKLFF
NA	NA	TRBV3-1/TRBV3-2	TRBJ1-6	TGTGCCAGCAGCCAAGAGACAAATAATTCACCCCTCCACTTT	CASSQETNNSPLHF
NA	TRBD1	TRBV5-1	TRBJ1-1	TGCGCCAGCAGCGCCACGACAGGGAGTGCGAGGGCTTTCTTT	CASSATTGSARAFF
NA	TRBD1	TRBV19	TRBJ1-1	TGTGCCAGCAGAAACAAAAGGACAGGAGGACCTAACATGAACACTGAAGCTTTCTTT	CASRNKRTGGPNMNTEAFF
once	NA	TRBV5-6	TRBJ1-2	TGTGCCAGCAGCCCGGCGGACCATGCTAACTATGGCTACACCTTC	CASSPADHANYGYTF
NA	NA	TRBV15	TRBJ2-7	TGTGCCACCAGCAGAGATGGAGGACACCTCCACGAGCAGTACTTC	CATSRDGGHLHEQYF
NA	TRBD2	TRBV6-1	TRBJ2-7	TGTGCCAGCAGTGAATGGACGGGGGGCTACGAGCAGTACTTC	CASSEWTGGYEQYF
NA	NA	TRBV7-6	TRBJ2-1	TGTGCCAGCAGCTTGGGGATCACTAGCATCAATGAGCAGTTCTTC	CASSLGITSINEQFF
NA	TRBD2	TRBV7-6	TRBJ2-3	TGTGCCAGCAGCTTATCTCTGCGGGGGGGCGGAGAGGGAGATACGCAGTATTTT	CASSLSLRGGGEGDTQYF
NA	NA	TRBV5-4	TRBJ1-5	TGTGCCAGCAGCTTGGGGAGTAATCAGCCCCAGCATTTT	CASSLGSNQPQHF
NA	TRBD1	TRBV7-9	TRBJ2-7	TGTGCCAGCAGCCTGGGGACAGTCTACGAGCAGTACTTC	CASSLGTVYEQYF
NA	TRBD1	TRBV6-4	TRBJ1-2	TGTGCCAGCAGTGAATCAGGGGGCTATGGCTACACCTTC	CASSESGGYGYTF
once	NA	TRBV15	TRBJ2-3	TGTGCCGCGGGAGACAGGGCGGATTTCACAGATACGCAGTATTTT	CAAGDRADFTDTQYF
NA	NA	TRBV9	TRBJ1-3	TGTGCCAGCAGCCCTTCTAGGAGCTCTGGAAACACCATATATTTT	CASSPSRSSGNTIYF
NA	NA	TRBV30	TRBJ1-3	TGTGCCTGGAGCCGGGGAAAGAACACCATATATTTT	CAWSRGKNTIYF
NA	NA	TRBV4-1	TRBJ2-7	TGCGCCAGCAGCCTCGGAGGGGGGTCCTACGAGCAGTACTTC	CASSLGGGSYEQYF
NA	TRBD1	TRBV28	TRBJ1-4	TGTGCCAGCAGTTCAGCGGGACAGTCTAATGAAAAACTGTTTTTT	CASSSAGQSNEKLFF
NA	TRBD1	TRBV18	TRBJ2-1	TGTGCCAGCTCACCGAAGGGACAGGGACAGGGCGAGCAGTTCTTC	CASSPKGQGQGEQFF
NA	TRBD1	TRBV7-2	TRBJ1-5	TGTGCCAGCAGCTACTTCGGGACAGGGGGCCAGCCCCAGCATTTT	CASSYFGTGGQPQHF
once	TRBD1	TRBV5-1	TRBJ2-2	TGCGCCAGCAGCTTGACCCGAACAGGGGGCACCGGGGAGCTGTTTTTT	CASSLTRTGGTGELFF